This T cell receptor beta chain is drawn from a study of T cell responses to AZD1222 COVID-19 vaccine. General study findings and limits: Spike-wide coverage was observed for vaccine-associated CD4 TCRs, with dominant responses at 160-218 and 743-854. Clonal diversity was possibly underestimated, and the donors were mostly white British, with more females.

With respect to this clone: Its antigen remains unidentified.

Sequencing used immunoSEQ multiplex PCR; TCRdb keeps in-frame clones, though not all of them. The table shows 65,000 to 80,000 clones, with about 88% occurring only once. Germline V gene lookup returns CDR1 SGHNT and CDR2 YENEEA. The CDR3 extends over 11 amino acids. Trimming shortened V by 2 bases and J by 11 bases, and 9 bases separated the two germline ends. The sequenced sample was peripheral blood, obtained 28 days after the second dose of the MenACWY control vaccine. This clonotype originated in an adult who received the MenACWY meningococcal vaccine as a control. The chain employs TRBV11-3 and TRBJ1-1, with unresolved D. The CDR3 nucleotides are TGTGCCAGCAGCTTAAAGGTTTATGCTTTCTTT. This encodes CASSLKVYAFF.